The 12 T cell receptor beta chains presented below share a single source sample, sequenced in a study of cytomegalovirus exposure and HLA in healthy donors. The PCR had 60 Vbeta and 13 Jbeta primers. Produced via immunoSEQ multiplex PCR; TCRdb's table is partial and in-frame only. The sample records hundreds of thousands of clones, under 80% being singletons. Sequenced material: PBMCs. Source of these receptors: a female donor in good health and CMV-seronegative.

This chain links TRBV5-1 with TRBJ2-7; 9 bases are shared with TRBD1. The CDR3 totals 14 residues. V lost 6 bases, J lost 6 bases, and 10 bases stayed unmatched. Germline V gene data show CDR1 as SGHRS and CDR2 as YFSETQ. The CDR3 sequence is CASTGGTGTVEQYF. The CDR3 DNA is TGCGCCAGCACTGGGGGGACAGGGACGGTCGAGCAGTACTTC.

The chain links TRBV5-1 to TRBJ1-1, with no clear D. Trimming pared 2 bases from V and 1 base from J, leaving 9 bases between. This CDR3 contains 14 residues. CDR1 is SGHRS, CDR2 YFSETQ, per germline. CDR3 sequence: CASSFDSGNTEAFF. CDR3 bases: TGCGCCAGCAGCTTCGACTCCGGGAACACTGAAGCTTTCTTT.

The V call is TRBV28, the J call TRBJ2-1; D not certain. The CDR3 is 15 amino acids. The germline V gene has CDR1 MDHEN and CDR2 SYDVKM. Trimming removed 2 bases at V and 5 bases at J, with 13 bases between. CDR3 DNA sequence: TGTGCCAGCAGTTTACTGGCGGTACACAACAATGAGCAGTTCTTC. It codes for CASSLLAVHNNEQFF.

The V and J genes are TRBV28 and TRBJ2-1, with TRBD2 matching over 7 bases. From germline, CDR1 is MDHEN and CDR2 SYDVKM. CDR3 length: 14 residues. V was pared by 6 bases and J by 7 bases, with 9 bases of the junction left unmatched. The DNA for the CDR3 is TGTGCCAGCAGGACGGGGGGAGTCAAGAATGAGCAGTTCTTC. Encoded protein: CASRTGGVKNEQFF.

V gene TRBV10-2 combines with J gene TRBJ1-2; tentatively, D is TRBD1 (6 bases). The CDR3 has 13 amino acids. Germline assignment: CDR1 WSHSY and CDR2 SAAADI. The V gene lost 2 bases and the J gene lost 3 bases, with 7 bases spanning the gap. CDR3 DNA: TGCGCCAGCAGTGAGACAGGGTACTATGGCTACACCTTC. Its translation: CASSETGYYGYTF.

The chain uses TRBV19 and TRBJ2-2, with D unclear. The CDR3 is 15 amino acids. Trimming cost V 7 bases and J 4 bases, with 16 bases left between them. The germline V gene encodes CDR1 LNHDA and CDR2 SQIVND (reference sequence). CDR3 residues: CASTPLDRSTGELFF. In DNA, the CDR3 is TGTGCCAGTACCCCTCTTGACCGGAGCACCGGGGAGCTGTTTTTT. Filled out from reference TRBV19 and TRBJ2-2, the complete variable domain reads DGGITQSPKYLFRKEGQNVTLSCEQNLNHDAMYWYRQDPGQGLRLIYYSQIVNDFQKGDIAEGYSVSREKKESFPLTVTSAQKNPTAFYLCASTPLDRSTGELFFGEGSRLTVL.

In this sample, this clone turned up a few times. CDR3 amino acids: CASSHLGTGGRMNTEAFF. The CDR3 DNA reads as TGTGCCAGCAGCCACCTCGGGACAGGAGGTAGGATGAACACTGAAGCTTTCTTT. The rearrangement links TRBV4-2 to TRBJ1-1, with 8 bases that match TRBD1. The CDR3 extends over 18 amino acids. Per germline, CDR1 LGHNA and CDR2 YNFKEQ. The J segment lost 0 bases and the V segment lost 3 bases, leaving 12 bases of the junction unmatched.

This rearrangement joins TRBV7-2 to TRBJ1-2; D gene ambiguous. The CDR3 has 17 residues. The germline V gene has CDR1 SGHTA and CDR2 FQGNSA. Trimming shortened V by 2 bases and J by 5 bases, and 21 bases separated the two germline ends. The chain's CDR3 is CASSLSRQRIDYYGYTF. The CDR3 region has the DNA TGTGCCAGCAGCTTAAGCCGGCAGCGTATCGATTATTATGGCTACACCTTC.

The V and J genes are TRBV11-1 and TRBJ2-1, with 9 bases aligning to TRBD2. Germline V lookup: CDR1 SGHAT, CDR2 FQDESV (reference sequence). The CDR3 length is 15 residues. V lost 7 bases, J lost 7 bases, and 11 bases stayed unmatched. In nucleotides, the CDR3 is TGTGCCAGCACCATAAGCGGGGGGCCCTTGAATGAGCAGTTCTTC. Translating it yields CASTISGGPLNEQFF.

The V call is TRBV28, the J call TRBJ2-5, with 7 nucleotides matching TRBD2. V gave up 2 bases and J gave up 1 base; unmatched junction bases: 7. The CDR3 has 16 amino acids. Germline loops: CDR1 MDHEN, CDR2 SYDVKM. The CDR3 DNA sequence: TGTGCCAGCAGTTTACGGGACTACCGGGCCCAAGAGACCCAGTACTTC. Amino acids: CASSLRDYRAQETQYF.

A note on this clone: An end of the junction does not agree with germline; a read error may underlie this. The J gene is TRBJ2-7, the V gene TRBV27; 10 bases are shared with TRBD2. This CDR3 spans 12 amino acids. Germline CDR1 is MNHEY and CDR2 is SMNVEV (reference sequence). The CDR3 loop is CASSELAGAAHF. In DNA, the CDR3 is TGTGCCAGCAGTGAGCTAGCGGGAGCGGCGCACTTC.

The rearrangement uses TRBV10-3 and TRBJ2-7, with no clear D. The CDR3 sequence is 14 residues long. V was shortened by 6 bases and J by 3 bases, with 15 bases between the two germline ends. Germline V gene data show CDR1 as ENHRY and CDR2 as SYGVKD. CDR3 sequence reads: CAIRVGNSIYEQYF. The CDR3 bases are TGTGCCATCAGAGTGGGCAACAGTATCTACGAGCAGTACTTC.